Listed below are T cell receptor beta chains from one sample, sequenced in a study of CD8 T cells in ankylosing spondylitis. A single record per CDR3 protein comes from TCRdb applying MiXCR to the 5' RACE reads. The table lists about 300,000 distinct CDR3 sequences, 9.5% to 13% of them singletons. Input material: blood, either unsorted or a sorted T cell fraction (not recorded which). These receptors came from a female donor with ankylosing spondylitis or in good health (not recorded which). CDR3s include the opening cysteine and the closing phenylalanine or tryptophan. The D gene is left open where the match is weak. Clone size is not always given. Where it is, it says once, few, many or a class for expanded clones.

cdr3_nt cdr3_aa j_call cdr3_length v_call d_call clone_size
TGCAGTGCTAGAGATGGAAGACTAGCGGGAGTCGATGAGCAGTTCTTC CSARDGRLAGVDEQFF TRBJ2-1 16 TRBV20-1 TRBD2 few
TGTGCCAGCAGTTTAGGCGGGGAAGAGACCCAGTACTTC CASSLGGEETQYF TRBJ2-5 13 TRBV5-1 . many
TGTGCCAGCAGCCAAGGCGGACTAGCGGGAGGGACAGATACGCAGTATTTT CASSQGGLAGGTDTQYF TRBJ2-3 17 TRBV12-3/TRBV12-4 TRBD2 many
TGCAGTGCTAGCAGGGGACTGACTAATGAAAAACTGTTTTTT CSASRGLTNEKLFF TRBJ1-4 14 TRBV20-1 . few
TGTGCCAGCAGTTCGCCCGGGGAGCTGTTTTTT CASSSPGELFF TRBJ2-2 11 TRBV7-9 . .
TGTGCCAGCAGCCCCCCGGCCCTAGGAGAGAGTGAGCAGTTCTTC CASSPPALGESEQFF TRBJ2-1 15 TRBV7-9 . many
TGTGCCAGTAGTCCGCGGACAGGGATAAACAATGAGCAGTTCTTC CASSPRTGINNEQFF TRBJ2-1 15 TRBV19 TRBD1 few
TGTGCCAGCAGTCACGGGACAGGAGATGGCTACACCTTC CASSHGTGDGYTF TRBJ1-2 13 TRBV12-3/TRBV12-4 TRBD1 many
TGCGCCAGCAGCTTGGGGGGTTCTGCAACTAATGAAAAACTGTTTTTT CASSLGGSATNEKLFF TRBJ1-4 16 TRBV5-1 . many
TGCAGTGCTCTGAGCCGGGACAGGGGGAATGAGCAGTTCTTC CSALSRDRGNEQFF TRBJ2-1 14 TRBV20-1 TRBD1 many
TGTGCCAGCAGAATCAATGGCCCACAGGAGTTTGGCAATGAGCAGTTCTTC CASRINGPQEFGNEQFF TRBJ2-1 17 TRBV28 . few
TGTGCCAGCAGCTTAAATCGCAGGGATTGGTCCTATAATTCACCCCTCCACTTT CASSLNRRDWSYNSPLHF TRBJ1-6 18 TRBV11-1 . .
TGCAGTGGCTCGGACAGGGCCGTTGTCGCCGGGGAGCTGTTTTTT CSGSDRAVVAGELFF TRBJ2-2 15 TRBV20-1 TRBD1 many
TGTGCCAGCTCAAACGACAGGAACACTGAAGCTTTCTTT CASSNDRNTEAFF TRBJ1-1 13 TRBV18 . .
TGTGCCAGCAGCTTGCGTAGACTCAACAACACTGAAGCTTTCTTT CASSLRRLNNTEAFF TRBJ1-1 15 TRBV11-1 . few
TGTGCCAGCAGTAAAAGGGGAGATCAGCCCCAGCATTTT CASSKRGDQPQHF TRBJ1-5 13 TRBV27 . many
TGTGCCAGCTCACCGGGCCCCGGCGAGCAGTACTTC CASSPGPGEQYF TRBJ2-7 12 TRBV18 . few
TGTGCCAGCAGGGCTACCGGCGTCGGTTTGGACGAGCAGTACTTC CASRATGVGLDEQYF TRBJ2-7 15 TRBV3-1 . .
TGTGCCAGCAGCCCCAGGGGACTAGCGGGGATCGCGAACACCGGGGAGCTGTTTTTT CASSPRGLAGIANTGELFF TRBJ2-2 19 TRBV7-3 TRBD2 .
TGCAGTGCTAGACAGGGGAGGGATACGCAGTATTTT CSARQGRDTQYF TRBJ2-3 12 TRBV20-1 . many